These 21 T cell receptor beta chains share one sample of origin, sequenced in a study of CD8+CD57+ T cells in acquired aplastic anemia. Profiles of TCR beta VDJ and CDR3 were generated from a genomic DNA template. TCRdb redid the calling of the reads with MiXCR, one entry per CDR3 protein. The sample includes 190,000 or so distinct CDR3 sequences, approximately 60% of them seen just once. Material: sorted CD4+, CD8+, or CD8+CD57+ T cells (not recorded which) from PBMCs. The receptors were sampled from a human donor in good health.

The chain joins TRBV7-2 to TRBJ2-4; D possibly corresponds to TRBD2 (6 bases). CDR3 size: 15 residues. CDR1 is SGHTA and CDR2 is FQGNSA in the germline V gene. Trimming left V 1 base short and J 4 bases short, with 11 bases between. The CDR3 DNA reads as TGTGCCAGCAGCTTAGATCCGGGAGCGAAAAACATTCAGTACTTC. It codes for CASSLDPGAKNIQYF.

The chain couples TRBV25-1 to TRBJ1-5; the D is unclear. This CDR3 contains 14 residues. The V end was cut by 3 bases, the J end by 6 bases, with 12 bases between. Germline CDR1 reads MGHDK; CDR2 reads SYGVNS. The DNA of the CDR3 is TGTGCCAGCAGTGAGTGGGGAGTTGGTCAGCCCCAGCATTTT. Protein product: CASSEWGVGQPQHF.

This chain connects TRBV7-8 to TRBJ2-7, with 10 bases matching TRBD1. The J call may not be correct, given that the DNA end is closer to TRBJ2-5. CDR1 is SGHVS, CDR2 FQNEAQ, per germline. The length of the CDR3 is 14 residues. Here the CDR3 reads CASSLAGQGETQYF. The CDR3 DNA sequence: TGTGCCAGCAGCTTAGCGGGACAGGGGGAGACCCAGTACTTC.

The gene calls are TRBV7-9 and TRBJ2-7; TRBD2 agrees at 10 bases. CDR1 SEHNR and CDR2 FQNEAQ come from the germline V gene (reference sequence). This CDR3 contains 14 residues. V lost 2 bases, J lost 5 bases, and 3 bases stayed unmatched. The CDR3 DNA follows: TGTGCCAGCAGCTTAAGAGGGACTAGCGACGAGCAGTACTTC. Its protein product is CASSLRGTSDEQYF.

With respect to this clonotype: A junction boundary mismatches the germline segment, possibly from a read error. CDR3 in amino acids: CSARSELAGLGGAPGMGETQYF. The CDR3 DNA is TGCAGTGCTAGATCTGAACTAGCGGGATTAGGGGGAGCCCCAGGGATGGGAGAGACTCAGTACTTC. V is TRBV20-1 and J is TRBJ2-5; 10 bases match TRBD2. Germline values: CDR1 DFQATT, CDR2 SNEGSKA (reference sequence). The CDR3 is 22 amino acids.

The rearrangement links TRBV7-3 to TRBJ2-7; TRBD2 aligns across 8 bases. Germline V gene sequence: CDR1 SGHTA, CDR2 FQGTGA. CDR3 size: 15 residues. V lost 2 bases and J lost 4; bases outside the gene matches: 7. The CDR3, as DNA: TGTGCCAGCAGCTTATCGGGGGGGGCGCCATACGAGCAGTACTTC. It specifies CASSLSGGAPYEQYF.

This clonotype turned up a few times. This chain links TRBV2 with TRBJ2-7, with 8 bases aligning to TRBD2. Germline V gene lookup returns CDR1 SNHLY and CDR2 FYNNEI. The length of the CDR3 is 15 residues. J gave up 4 bases and V 5 bases, and 10 bases lay outside the gene matches. The CDR3 loop reads CASSPTGLDFYEQYF. DNA of the CDR3: TGTGCCAGCAGTCCCACGGGACTAGATTTTTACGAGCAGTACTTC.

The CDR3: CSARDYRGYEQYF. The CDR3 nucleotides read TGCAGTGCTAGAGATTACAGGGGCTACGAGCAGTACTTC. This chain uses TRBV20-1 with TRBJ2-7; 7 bases are a match to TRBD1. V was clipped by 0 bases and J by 3 bases; unmatched bases: 2. CDR3 size: 13 residues. Looked up from germline, CDR1 is DFQATT and CDR2 is SNEGSKA (reference sequence).

This clonotype was found once. This sequence joins TRBV15 and TRBJ1-1, with D tentatively TRBD1 (6 bases). The CDR3 extends over 13 amino acids. From germline, CDR1 is LNHNV and CDR2 YYDKDF (reference sequence). The V gene lost 0 bases and the J gene lost 14 bases, with 16 bases spanning the gap. This chain's CDR3 is CATSRDLGTWGFF. DNA of the CDR3: TGTGCCACCAGCAGAGATCTAGGGACATGGGGCTTCTTT.

This clonotype was seen at least ten times. The CDR3 DNA reads TGCAGTGCTAGTGAGAGGGACAGGGAGGGTCAGCCCCAGCATTTT. Translating it yields CSASERDREGQPQHF. The rearrangement links TRBV20-1 to TRBJ1-5, with 9 bases aligning to TRBD1. CDR3 size: 15 residues. The junction had 9 bases not matched to a gene; V was cut back by 3 bases and J by 6 bases. Germline V gene data show CDR1 as DFQATT and CDR2 as SNEGSKA (reference sequence).

This clonotype was seen a single time. This chain links TRBV19 with TRBJ2-2; 8 bases match TRBD1. V was clipped by 5 bases and J by 8 bases; unmatched bases: 7. CDR3 length: 14 amino acids. Germline CDR1 LNHDA, CDR2 SQIVND (reference sequence). The CDR3 DNA is TGTGCCAGTAGTGTTGGACAGGGACGGGGGGAGCTGTTTTTT. Translated, it gives CASSVGQGRGELFF.

There are many counts of this clonotype. The genes are TRBV7-9 and TRBJ1-3; tentatively, D is TRBD1 (6 bases). Germline values: CDR1 SEHNR, CDR2 FQNEAQ (reference sequence). The CDR3 runs to 14 residues. V was shortened by 3 bases and J by 2 bases, with 8 bases between the two germline ends. The CDR3 nucleotides read TGTGCCAGCAGCTTCCGACAGGCTGGAAACACCATATATTTT. Translation gives CASSFRQAGNTIYF.

As concerns this clonotype: One end of the junction does not line up with germline, which may come from a read error. The chain joins TRBV20-1 to TRBJ2-7; 8 bases align to TRBD1. Per germline, CDR1 DFQATT and CDR2 SNEGSKA (reference sequence). CDR3 size: 14 residues. For the CDR3, the DNA is TGCAGTGCTGGAGATGACAGGGGTCCCAACGAGCAGTACTTC. It codes for CSAGDDRGPNEQYF.

This chain uses TRBV25-1 with TRBJ2-1, with 12 nucleotides matching TRBD2. The trim removed 0 bases at V and 9 bases at J, leaving 6 bases unmatched. CDR1 is MGHDK and CDR2 is SYGVNS in the germline V gene. The CDR3 is made up of 16 amino acids. CDR3 protein: CASSEYGLAGPGEQFF. The CDR3 region has the DNA TGTGCCAGCAGTGAATACGGACTAGCGGGACCGGGTGAGCAGTTCTTC. The full variable domain, its missing parts supplied by reference TRBV25-1 and TRBJ2-1, is EADIYQTPRYLVIGTGKKITLECSQTMGHDKMYWYQQDPGMELHLIHYSYGVNSTEKGDLSSESTVSRIRTEHFPLTLESARPSHTSQYLCASSEYGLAGPGEQFFGPGTRLTVL.

The J gene is TRBJ1-1, the V gene TRBV2; 10 nucleotides align to TRBD1. The CDR3 contains 14 residues. Trimming took 6 bases from V and 7 from J; bases not matched to a gene: 8. Germline CDR1 SNHLY, CDR2 FYNNEI. As DNA, the CDR3 is TGTGCCAGCAGGAAAGACAGGGGGCCCATTGAAGCTTTCTTT. It specifies CASRKDRGPIEAFF.

The table lists this clonotype with many counts. V is TRBV27 and J is TRBJ1-6, with D possibly being TRBD1 (6 bases). V was shortened by 0 bases and J by 10 bases, with 13 bases between the two germline ends. This CDR3 has 15 residues. Germline values: CDR1 MNHEY, CDR2 SMNVEV (reference sequence). CDR3 nucleotide sequence: TGTGCCAGCAGTTTATCGGGGGGGCCTGGATCACCCCTCCACTTT. Its translation: CASSLSGGPGSPLHF.

This clonotype has a handful of counts. This chain connects TRBV27 to TRBJ2-3; TRBD2 agrees at 10 bases. Trimming at V came to 2 bases and at J to 5 bases, leaving 4 bases not matched to a gene. There are 15 residues in the CDR3. Germline V gene data show CDR1 as MNHEY and CDR2 as SMNVEV (reference sequence). CDR3 sequence (DNA): TGTGCCAGCAGTTTAGGGGCTAGCGGGGGAGATACGCAGTATTTT. The encoded protein is CASSLGASGGDTQYF.

This chain links TRBV5-6 with TRBJ1-2; D unresolved. V dropped 0 bases and J dropped 7 bases, with 10 bases sitting between them. The germline V gene has CDR1 SGHDT and CDR2 YYEEEE. The CDR3 length is 13 residues. DNA of the CDR3: TGTGCCAGCAGCTTGGGGGCCTTCCGTGGCTACACCTTC. Its protein is CASSLGAFRGYTF.

This clonotype was seen once. This rearrangement joins TRBV19 to TRBJ1-1, with D possibly matching TRBD1 (5 bases). Germline values: CDR1 LNHDA, CDR2 SQIVND (reference sequence). V was clipped by 1 base and J by 1 base, with 7 bases between them. The CDR3 is made up of 14 amino acids. CDR3 protein: CASSIGGGNTEAFF. DNA of the CDR3: TGTGCCAGTAGTATAGGCGGGGGGAACACTGAAGCTTTCTTT.

In its sample, this clonotype was seen a few times. The chain couples TRBV25-1 to TRBJ1-4; 7 bases agree with TRBD1. Germline V lookup: CDR1 MGHDK, CDR2 SYGVNS. Trimming removed 5 bases from V and 7 bases from J; junction bases left unmatched: 4. This CDR3 has 13 residues. The CDR3 region is CASSPTGLEKLFF. The CDR3 DNA reads TGTGCCAGCAGTCCGACAGGGCTTGAAAAACTGTTTTTT.

The V call is TRBV7-2, the J call TRBJ2-2; no reliable D call. The CDR3 covers 18 residues. V shed 1 base and J shed 2 bases, with 17 bases lying between them. Germline loops: CDR1 SGHTA, CDR2 FQGNSA. The chain's CDR3 is CASSLVNMGSINTGELFF. The CDR3 DNA follows: TGTGCCAGCAGCTTAGTGAACATGGGAAGTATTAACACCGGGGAGCTGTTTTTT. Full variable domain (rest looked up from reference TRBV7-2 and TRBJ2-2): GAGVSQSPSNKVTEKGKDVELRCDPISGHTALYWYRQSLGQGLEFLIYFQGNSAPDKSGLPSDRFSAERTGGSVSTLTIQRTQQEDSAVYLCASSLVNMGSINTGELFFGEGSRLTVL.